This TCR beta chain was sequenced during a study of cytomegalovirus exposure and HLA in healthy donors. Notes on this clone: Antigen unknown.

Here immunoSEQ multiplex PCR was the method, and the copy in TCRdb shows in-frame clones only, minus some. The sample holds about 220,000 clones, 80% to 85% seen once. Study-wide results and limits: According to a subsequent analysis, TCR clusters from the first cohort were inclined to appear together in the 110 or so validation repertoires. CMV antigen specificity was confirmed in vitro for a few CMV-associated chains. A list of approximately 160 TCR beta chains associated with cytomegalovirus was given.

The ends were cut back, 0 bases at V and 3 bases at J, with 15 bases in the middle. Germline V gives CDR1 LNHDA, CDR2 SQIVND (reference sequence). CDR3 length: 16 amino acids. Source material: PBMCs. The clonotype was recovered from a woman in her 30s in good health and CMV-seropositive. The genes are TRBV19 and TRBJ2-7; D tentatively reads TRBD1 or TRBD2 (5 bases each). This chain's CDR3 is CASSIDYPGPFYEQYF. CDR3 sequence (DNA): TGTGCCAGTAGTATAGATTACCCGGGACCCTTCTACGAGCAGTACTTC.